Below, one T cell receptor beta chain is given with its context. Trimming removed 1 base from V and 4 bases from J, with 3 bases in between. This CDR3 spans 13 amino acids. Germline values: CDR1 SGHNT, CDR2 YYREEE (reference sequence). Sequencing used immunoSEQ multiplex PCR; TCRdb keeps in-frame clones, though not all of them. The table has roughly 86,000 clones, 75% to 85% seen once. This record belongs to a study of PD-1 blockade in classical Hodgkin lymphoma. Time point indicated: cycle 4 day 1 (C4D1), after 6 weeks of nivolumab. Relapse after autologous stem cell transplantation occurred in every patient, and brentuximab vedotin exposure varied.

The chain is built from TRBV5-4 and TRBJ2-6, with D unresolved. The receptor comes from a human donor with classical Hodgkin lymphoma. The specimen comprised peripheral blood mononuclear cells (PBMCs), sampled before the fourth cycle of nivolumab. CDR3 DNA: TGTGCCAGCAGCTTGAAGGGGGCCAACGTCCTGACTTTC. Protein sequence: CASSLKGANVLTF.